These T cell receptor beta chains were read from a single sample in a study of T cell responses to AZD1222 COVID-19 vaccine. Here immunoSEQ multiplex PCR was the method, and the copy in TCRdb shows in-frame clones only, minus some. Of about 98,000 clones listed, roughly nine tenths are singletons. This sample comprised peripheral blood, obtained on day 0 of AZD1222 vaccination. All receptors come from an adult in good health. Each CDR3 is given with its conserved first and last residue. D genes are given only for firm matches.

V: TRBV6-2/TRBV6-3
J: TRBJ1-1
D: TRBD1
DNA: TGTGCCAGCAGTTACACGAGGGGGCGAGTGAACACTGAAGCTTTCTTT
CDR3: CASSYTRGRVNTEAFF

V: TRBV6-1
J: TRBJ1-6
D: .
DNA: TGTGCCAGCAGTGAAGCACAGGCCTCGAGCTCCTATAATTCACCCCTCCACTTT
CDR3: CASSEAQASSSYNSPLHF

V: TRBV19
J: TRBJ1-1
D: .
DNA: TGTGCCAGTAGACGTGAGGGACCCGGAGACACTGAAGCTTTCTTT
CDR3: CASRREGPGDTEAFF

V: TRBV27
J: TRBJ1-2
D: .
DNA: TGTGCCAGCAGTCGATTTAACGGCAGGGGTGGCGATGGCTACACCTTC
CDR3: CASSRFNGRGGDGYTF

V: TRBV5-4
J: TRBJ1-1
D: .
DNA: TGTGCCAGCAGCTCGCCTCTTGAAGCTTTCTTT
CDR3: CASSSPLEAFF

V: TRBV7-2
J: TRBJ1-5
D: .
DNA: TGTGCCAGCAGCCCTCAGGGGAATAGCAATCAGCCCCAGCATTTT
CDR3: CASSPQGNSNQPQHF

V: TRBV7-3
J: TRBJ2-1
D: TRBD2
DNA: TGTGCCAGCAGCCAAAGCCTAGCGGGGGATGGTGAGCAGTTCTTC
CDR3: CASSQSLAGDGEQFF

V: TRBV28
J: TRBJ2-1
D: .
DNA: TGTGCCAGCTGGGGCCGGGGGTCGACTACACATGAGCAGTTCTTC
CDR3: CASWGRGSTTHEQFF

V: TRBV5-5
J: TRBJ2-7
D: .
DNA: TGTGCCAGCAGCTTGGAGGCAGGGGCCACCTACGAGCAGTACTTC
CDR3: CASSLEAGATYEQYF

V: TRBV27
J: TRBJ1-1
D: TRBD1
DNA: TGTGCCAGCAGTTCACAGGGGAGGACTGAAGCTTTCTTT
CDR3: CASSSQGRTEAFF

V: TRBV18
J: TRBJ2-6
D: .
DNA: TGTGCCAGCTCACCACCATCAGGCTCTGGGGCCAACGTCCTGACTTTC
CDR3: CASSPPSGSGANVLTF

V: TRBV19
J: TRBJ2-6
D: TRBD1
DNA: TGTGCCAGTAGACCAAAGACAGGGGCGAGCTCTGGGGCCAACGTCCTGACTTTC
CDR3: CASRPKTGASSGANVLTF

V: TRBV7-6
J: TRBJ2-3
D: TRBD2
DNA: TGTGCCAGCAGCTTACTAGCGGGCTTCTTGACTAGCGACTTCACAGATACGCAGTATTTT
CDR3: CASSLLAGFLTSDFTDTQYF

V: TRBV5-6
J: TRBJ2-3
D: TRBD2
DNA: TGTGCCAGCAGCTTGGAGACGGGCGGGAGTATGGATACGCAGTATTTT
CDR3: CASSLETGGSMDTQYF

V: TRBV19
J: TRBJ1-5
D: TRBD1
DNA: TGTGCCAGTCAATCTTGGGGAGGGGGCGGTTGGGGAAGCAATCAGCCCCAGCATTTT
CDR3: CASQSWGGGGWGSNQPQHF

V: TRBV5-1
J: TRBJ1-6
D: TRBD1
DNA: TGCGCCAGCAGCTGGGGACAGAGCTCCTATAATTCACCCCTCCACTTT
CDR3: CASSWGQSSYNSPLHF

V: TRBV6-5
J: TRBJ1-4
D: .
DNA: TGTGCCAGCAGTTTCACCGGGGCAACTAATGAAAAACTGTTTTTT
CDR3: CASSFTGATNEKLFF

V: TRBV4-3
J: TRBJ2-7
D: TRBD2
DNA: TGCGCCAGCAGCCGGGACGGGACTAGCGCCTCCTACGAGCAGTACTTC
CDR3: CASSRDGTSASYEQYF

V: TRBV7-9
J: TRBJ2-7
D: TRBD1
DNA: TGTGCCAGCAGCGGGACAGGGGAGCAGTACTTC
CDR3: CASSGTGEQYF

V: TRBV9
J: TRBJ1-6
D: .
DNA: TGTGCCAGCAGCGCATGGACAGACTATAATTCACCCCTCCACTTT
CDR3: CASSAWTDYNSPLHF

V: TRBV18
J: TRBJ1-4
D: TRBD1
DNA: TGTGCCAGCTCAACCGGGACAGCGAGTAATGAAAAACTGTTTTTT
CDR3: CASSTGTASNEKLFF

V: TRBV30
J: TRBJ1-5
D: TRBD1
DNA: TGTGCCTGGAGGGGGCAGGGGGCAGGTCAGCCCCAGCATTTT
CDR3: CAWRGQGAGQPQHF

V: TRBV28
J: TRBJ1-5
D: .
DNA: TGTGCCAGCGGGTGGGGGTCTGTGCATTTT
CDR3: CASGWGSVHF

V: TRBV28
J: TRBJ1-2
D: .
DNA: TGTGCCAGCACCCGCAATATGAACTATGGCTACACCTTC
CDR3: CASTRNMNYGYTF

V: TRBV2
J: TRBJ2-2
D: .
DNA: TGTGCCAGCAGTGACAGGGCGAACACCGGGGAGCTGTTTTTT
CDR3: CASSDRANTGELFF

V: TRBV11-2
J: TRBJ2-2
D: .
DNA: TGTGCCAGCAGCTTAGCCATCGGGGTGGACACCGGGGAGCTGTTTTTT
CDR3: CASSLAIGVDTGELFF

V: TRBV5-6
J: TRBJ1-4
D: TRBD1
DNA: TGTGCCAGCAGCTTACAGGGGATAACTAATGAAAAACTGTTTTTT
CDR3: CASSLQGITNEKLFF